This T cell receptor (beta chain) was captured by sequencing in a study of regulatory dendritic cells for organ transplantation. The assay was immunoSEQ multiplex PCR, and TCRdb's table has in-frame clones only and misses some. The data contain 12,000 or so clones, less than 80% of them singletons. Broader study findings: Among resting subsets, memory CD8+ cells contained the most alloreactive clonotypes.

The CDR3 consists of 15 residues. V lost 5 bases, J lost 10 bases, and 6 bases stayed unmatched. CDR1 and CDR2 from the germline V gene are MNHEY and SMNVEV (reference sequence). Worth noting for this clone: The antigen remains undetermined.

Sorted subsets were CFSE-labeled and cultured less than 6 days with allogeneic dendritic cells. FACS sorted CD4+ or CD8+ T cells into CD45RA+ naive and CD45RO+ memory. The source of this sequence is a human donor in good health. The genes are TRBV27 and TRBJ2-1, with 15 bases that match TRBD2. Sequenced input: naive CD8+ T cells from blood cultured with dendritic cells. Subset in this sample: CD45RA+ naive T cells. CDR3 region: CASSPGTSGGLEQFF. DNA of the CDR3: TGTGCCAGCAGTCCGGGGACTAGCGGGGGGCTAGAGCAGTTCTTC.